This T cell receptor beta chain was recorded in a study of blood T cell repertoires in COVID-19 (dated by TCRdb to the early 2020s). Looking at the study overall: The collaborator samples originated in the United States, Italy and Spain and spanned the acute and convalescent phases of COVID-19. The prospective study material was composed of cDNA or gDNA derived from T cells, B-cell-depleted T cells, or PBMCs. Deeply sampled blood TCRbeta repertoires from subjects exposed to, actively infected with, or recovered from COVID-19 were included in the dataset. The repertoires were made available in a free public database intended to serve as a resource for research on the immune response to SARS-CoV-2. Samples were obtained from the ongoing ImmuneRACE study (first 160 participants) and from roughly 1,300 subjects provided by 6 global collaborators. Nearly every sample came with metadata listing a de-identified subject ID, COVID-19 status, age in years and sex. Where available, HLA class I and class II types were obtained from metadata supplied by the sample provider rather than from assay-based typing.

The immunoSEQ Assay, a bias-controlled multiplex PCR, was used to amplify TCRbeta CDR3 regions from genomic DNA. For the original study's pipeline: The number of nucleated cells in each sample was estimated by amplification of reference gene primers within the assay. To quantify the absolute abundance of each unique TCRbeta CDR3 rearrangement, sequence reads were collapsed and filtered. Productive Simpson clonality was computed per sample as the square root of Simpson's diversity index over productive rearrangements. TCRdb provides this immuneACCESS table in a form limited to in-frame rearrangements. Some clones are lacking; in checked studies, under half of them reflect an unresolved V gene, and why the rest are absent is not known. That table is the source of V, J and clone size, and D and trimming were worked out from the DNA. This sample has under 250,000 clones in its table, and around 88% of those were observed once. The ten largest clones represent roughly 5.2% of the sample.

The CDR3 has 16 amino acids, counting the end cysteine and phenylalanine. Left in the record is the CDR3 DNA by itself, 48 bases read in frame from the first base. From the germline V gene (reference sequence), CDR1 is LNHDA and CDR2 is SQIVND. Germline trimming: 4 bases from V, 12 bases from J; junction bases outside gene matches: 16. Of note for this clone: There is no known antigen for this receptor. Nothing much larger sits one base from this clone, and base qualities are not available.

At one collaborating source in Seattle, patients were enrolled during active infection and were followed longitudinally through the course of disease. Each collaborating institution followed its own protocols to collect whole blood in K2EDTA tubes. For TCRbeta analysis, collaborators shipped samples as frozen whole blood, isolated PBMCs, or DNA extracted from either of those sample types. Overall study outcomes, separate from this receptor: The amount of clinical and demographic metadata varied by source and participant and was provided uncurated.

The receptor chain draws on TRBV19 and TRBJ1-5, with 9 middle bases fitting TRBD1. This receptor was identified in a woman over 75 with COVID-19, enrolled during active disease. The source material was peripheral blood. The CDR3 protein is CASSTTGQGFGVRQHF. The DNA sequence is TGTGCCAGTAGTACGACGGGACAGGGTTTCGGTGTACGCCAGCATTTT.